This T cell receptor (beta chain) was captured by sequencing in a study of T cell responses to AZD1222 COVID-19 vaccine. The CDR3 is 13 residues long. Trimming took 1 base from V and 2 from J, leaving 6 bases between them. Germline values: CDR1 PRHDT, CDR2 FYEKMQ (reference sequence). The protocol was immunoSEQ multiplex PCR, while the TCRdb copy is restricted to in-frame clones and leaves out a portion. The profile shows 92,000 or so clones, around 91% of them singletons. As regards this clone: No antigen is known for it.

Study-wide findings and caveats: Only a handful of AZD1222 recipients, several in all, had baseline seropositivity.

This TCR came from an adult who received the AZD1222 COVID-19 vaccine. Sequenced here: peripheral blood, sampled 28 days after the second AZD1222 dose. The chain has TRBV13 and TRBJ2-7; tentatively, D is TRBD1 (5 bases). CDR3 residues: CASSLAGTYEQYF. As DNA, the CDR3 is TGTGCCAGCAGCTTAGCAGGGACCTACGAGCAGTACTTC.